A single sample gave rise to the 19 T cell receptor beta chains below, sequenced in a study of molecular identifiers for immune sequencing clone quantification. A single record per CDR3 protein comes from TCRdb applying MiXCR to the PCR reads. The sample lists about 320,000 distinct CDR3 sequences; 20% to 25% were seen once. The material sequenced was naive CD8+ T cells from blood, with Jurkat cell RNA spiked in. Subset specified: FACS-sorted CD8+CD4-CCR7+CD45RA+ naive T cells. Receptors were obtained from a human donor in good health. Some libraries in this study had Jurkat cell RNA spiked in.

In this sample, this clonotype turned up once. A much larger clone differs by one base, so this may be a read error. J is TRBJ1-6 and V is TRBV3-1; D is undetermined. Germline V lookup: CDR1 LGHDT, CDR2 YNNKEL (reference sequence). The CDR3 covers 16 residues. The CDR3 DNA reads TGTGCCAGCAGCCAAATGCGGGTTACCTATAATTCACCCCTCCGCTTT. Encoded protein: CASSQMRVTYNSPLRF.

In its sample, this clonotype was seen many times. The V and J genes are TRBV29-1 and TRBJ2-2; D remains unclear. CDR1 is SQVTM and CDR2 is ANQGSEA in the germline V gene. The CDR3 has 12 amino acids. V was clipped by 4 bases and J by 7 bases, with 10 bases between them. Here the CDR3 DNA reads TGCAGCGTTGGAGGCAGGAACGGGGAGCTGTTTTTT. Translating it yields CSVGGRNGELFF.

The chain couples TRBV9 to TRBJ2-7, with 7 positions matching TRBD1. V dropped 3 bases and J dropped 6; count of bases not matched to a gene: 9. There are 14 residues in the CDR3. Per germline, CDR1 SGDLS and CDR2 YYNGEE. CDR3 in DNA: TGTGCCAGCAGCGCAGGGACAGAGGCCTGCGAGCAGTACTTC. Protein: CASSAGTEACEQYF. The variable domain in full, completed from reference TRBV9 and TRBJ2-7, reads DSGVTQTPKHLITATGQRVTLRCSPRSGDLSVYWYQQSLDQGLQFLIQYYNGEERAKGNILERFSAQQFPDLHSELNLSSLELGDSALYFCASSAGTEACEQYFGPGTRLTVT.

This clonotype was observed many times. The chain carries TRBV28 and TRBJ2-3; D possibly corresponds to TRBD1 (6 bases). Between the trimmed V and J ends, which lost 0 bases and 2 bases, there was a span of 9 bases. Germline V gene sequence: CDR1 MDHEN, CDR2 SYDVKM. The CDR3 consists of 15 residues. The CDR3 here is CASSLWDSPTDTQYF. CDR3 DNA sequence: TGTGCCAGCAGTTTATGGGACAGCCCCACAGATACGCAGTATTTT.

This clonotype was observed at least ten times. The chain combines TRBV7-6 with TRBJ2-3; D not resolved. The CDR3 loop spans 16 amino acids. With 5 bases removed from V and 1 base from J, the gap between germline ends came to 16 bases. Germline V gene data show CDR1 as SGHVS and CDR2 as FNYEAQ. The CDR3 bases are TGTGCCAGCAGCCCCCCTCCCAACGGAGGCACAGATACGCAGTATTTT. Translated: CASSPPPNGGTDTQYF. The full variable domain, completed using reference TRBV7-6 and TRBJ2-3, is GAGVSQSPRYKVTKRGQDVALRCDPISGHVSLYWYRQALGQGPEFLTYFNYEAQQDKSGLPNDRFSAERPEGSISTLTIQRTEQRDSAMYRCASSPPPNGGTDTQYFGPGTRLTVL.

V is TRBV12-3 or TRBV12-4 and J is TRBJ2-5, with D perhaps being TRBD1 or TRBD2 (5 bases each). V gave up 6 bases and J gave up 1 base, with 12 bases separating them. CDR3 size: 14 residues. CDR3 residues: CASSYPGRQETQYF. DNA of the CDR3: TGTGCCAGCAGCTACCCGGGACGCCAAGAGACCCAGTACTTC.

Turning to this clonotype: This may stem from a read error, because a much larger clone lies one nucleotide away. The gene calls are TRBV28 and TRBJ2-7; D is uncertain. The germline V gene encodes CDR1 MDHEN and CDR2 SYDVKM. The CDR3 consists of 12 residues. CDR3 DNA sequence: TGTGCCGGCAGTGGACCGTCTACGGAGCAGTACTTC. As protein: CAGSGPSTEQYF.

With regard to this clonotype: The CDR3 carries no conserved terminal phenylalanine or tryptophan, so it likely arises from a read error. This chain joins TRBV7-9 and TRBJ2-5; D unresolved. The CDR3 is 14 residues long. Germline V gene lookup returns CDR1 SEHNR and CDR2 FQNEAQ (reference sequence). V was trimmed by 4 bases and J by 5 bases, leaving 14 bases between them. The CDR3 is CASSYLDAQETQYI. The CDR3 DNA reads TGTGCCAGCAGCTACCTGGACGCCCAGGAGACCCAGTACATC.

The table lists this clonotype with many counts. The chain couples TRBV5-1 to TRBJ1-1; 9 bases line up with TRBD1. The CDR3 totals 15 residues. Germline V CDR1 and CDR2: SGHRS, YFSETQ. The trim removed 4 bases at V and 4 bases at J, leaving 8 bases unmatched. The CDR3 is CASSPPTGGTTEAFF. CDR3 DNA: TGCGCCAGCAGCCCGCCGACAGGGGGTACCACTGAAGCTTTCTTT.

This clonotype was observed at least ten times. A read error may produce the germline difference seen at one junction end. The chain couples TRBV4-1 to TRBJ2-7; TRBD2 aligns across 8 bases. Germline V gene sequence: CDR1 MGHRA, CDR2 YSYEKL. This CDR3 is built from 12 residues. The CDR3 protein is CASSQVSRGLVF. CDR3 bases: TGCGCCAGCAGCCAAGTGTCCAGGGGACTAGTCTTC.

This clonotype appeared many times. This sequence joins TRBV12-3 or TRBV12-4 and TRBJ1-1; D unresolved. The V end lost 7 bases, the J end lost 0 bases, and 9 bases lay between the germline ends. The CDR3 contains 13 residues. The CDR3 loop reads CASIDTMNTEAFF. The CDR3 nucleotides read TGTGCCAGCATTGACACAATGAACACTGAAGCTTTCTTT.

As for this clonotype: A much larger clone lies a single base off, so this may be a read error. The rearrangement uses TRBV20-1 and TRBJ2-1; D ambiguous. Trimming left V 8 bases short and J 9 bases short, with 17 bases between. The CDR3 consists of 12 residues. Looked up from germline, CDR1 is DFQATT and CDR2 is SNEGSKA (reference sequence). Written as DNA, the CDR3 is TGCAGTCCCCTTGACGATTGGGGTGAGCAGTTCTTC. Its protein is CSPLDDWGEQFF.

The chain is built from TRBV20-1 and TRBJ2-5; 9 positions agree with TRBD2. Germline V gives CDR1 DFQATT, CDR2 SNEGSKA (reference sequence). V trimming: 1 base; J trimming: 1 base; junction bases outside the gene matches: 1. The CDR3 has 14 amino acids. CDR3 DNA sequence: TGCAGTGCTAGAGGCGGGGGGGTCCAAGAGACCCAGTACTTC. Its translation is CSARGGGVQETQYF.

This clonotype was seen repeatedly, ten times or more. V is TRBV7-9 and J is TRBJ2-3; 10 nucleotides agree with TRBD1. This CDR3 region has 16 residues. After removal of 6 bases from V and 2 bases from J, the junction contained 8 bases not matched to a gene. The germline V gene has CDR1 SEHNR and CDR2 FQNEAQ (reference sequence). The chain's CDR3 is CASRATGGASTDTQYF. CDR3 bases: TGTGCCAGCAGGGCGACAGGGGGCGCGTCCACAGATACGCAGTATTTT.

Of note for this clonotype: This may arise from a read error, as a much more abundant clone is one base away. V usage is TRBV25-1 and J usage is TRBJ2-1; maybe TRBD2 (6 bases). Trimming removed 9 bases at V and 9 bases at J, with 30 bases between. Germline CDR1 reads MGHDK; CDR2 reads SYGVNS. The CDR3 spans 17 residues. In DNA, the CDR3 is TGTGCCAGAACCCCGCAGTGGGCCCCTCCGTTCGGGGGTGAGCAGTTCTTC. It specifies CARTPQWAPPFGGEQFF. The full variable domain, completed using reference TRBV25-1 and TRBJ2-1, is EADIYQTPRYLVIGTGKKITLECSQTMGHDKMYWYQQDPGMELHLIHYSYGVNSTEKGDLSSESTVSRIRTEHFPLTLESARPSHTSQYLCARTPQWAPPFGGEQFFGPGTRLTVL.

Remarks on this clonotype: This may arise from a read error, as a much more abundant clone is one base away. The J gene is TRBJ2-3, the V gene TRBV7-9; 9 bases line up with TRBD2. V shed 5 bases, J shed 5 bases, and the junction held 11 bases outside the gene matches. CDR3 size: 16 residues. The germline V gene has CDR1 SEHNR and CDR2 FQNEAQ (reference sequence). The CDR3: CASSHPGLAGKDTQYF. The CDR3 coding sequence is TGTGCCAGCAGCCACCCGGGGCTAGCGGGGAAAGATACGCAGTATTTT.

Notes on this clonotype: This may be a read error: a much more frequent sequence differs by one nucleotide. The chain has TRBV2 and TRBJ1-1; 7 bases line up with TRBD1. The CDR3 length is 17 residues. CDR1 SNHLY and CDR2 FYNNEI come from the germline V gene. Here the CDR3 DNA reads TGTGCCGGCAGAGACCGGGACAGAACCTTCTTTGTCACTGAAGCTTTCTTT. Protein sequence: CAGRDRDRTFFVTEAFF.

This clonotype was seen more than once but under ten times. The chain carries TRBV20-1 and TRBJ2-7; 9 nucleotides agree with TRBD2. With 3 bases clipped from V and 3 bases from J, the junction kept 9 bases outside the gene matches. The CDR3 totals 15 residues. In germline, CDR1 is DFQATT, CDR2 SNEGSKA (reference sequence). The CDR3 here is CSARGSLAGLYEQYF. In nucleotides, the CDR3 is TGCAGTGCTAGGGGGTCTCTAGCGGGACTCTACGAGCAGTACTTC.

This clonotype was seen repeatedly, ten times or more. This chain uses TRBV6-5 with TRBJ2-7; possibly TRBD1 for D (6 bases). The germline gives CDR1 MNHEY, CDR2 SVGAGI. The CDR3 loop spans 15 amino acids. The V and J ends lost 2 bases and 2 bases respectively, with 13 bases between them. The DNA for the CDR3 is TGTGCCAGCAGTTACGGCAACAGGGTAGCCTACGAGCAGTACTTC. It codes for CASSYGNRVAYEQYF.